The T cell receptor (beta chain) under discussion was sequenced for a study of human CD8 memory T cell subsets. General study results and limits: Precursor exhausted T cells appeared less diverse than stem-like memory T cells according to Chao1 estimates. This study determined the sequences of T cell receptor beta chains and of no other chains. The study found similarly high diversity in stem-like memory and precursor exhausted T cells, unlike effector memory cells.

Total CD8+ T cells came from negative magnetic enrichment. Its frequency marks this clonotype as medium-sized (0.01 to 0.1%). What it recognizes is unknown. UMI-labeled 5' RACE produced the TCR beta libraries. TCRdb reanalyzed the 5' RACE reads and collapses them to one entry per CDR3 protein, without DNA. The sample totals over 10,000 distinct CDR3 sequences. The germline V gene has CDR1 SQVTM and CDR2 ANQGSEA. The CDR3 spans 12 residues. The clonotype originates from a human donor in good health. The sequenced sample consisted of CD8+ T cells from PBMCs. This chain uses TRBV29-1 with TRBJ1-1. This chain's CDR3 is CSVEAGPTEAFF. The variable domain in full, with the rest retrieved from reference TRBV29-1 and TRBJ1-1, is SAVISQKPSRDICQRGTSLTIQCQVDSQVTMMFWYRQQPGQSLTLIATANQGSEATYESGFVIDKFPISRPNLTFSTLTVSNMSPEDSSIYLCSVEAGPTEAFFGQGTRLTVV.